This T cell receptor (beta chain) was found in a study of early T cells in non-severe SARS-CoV-2 infection. The CDR3 contains 13 residues. This clonotype was counted ten times or more. Antigen: not known. The germline gene is not matched at one end of the junction; a read error may be the cause. Unique molecular identifier tags were affixed to discrete cDNA molecules. One entry per CDR3 protein results from TCRdb running MiXCR on the 5' RACE reads. The table records some 77,000 distinct CDR3 sequences, 9.5% to 15% of them present only once. Study outcomes and limitations: VDJdb matching favored anti-spike CD8 responses, missing private and CD4 specificities.

The sequence was obtained from an adult who was a healthcare worker with PCR-confirmed SARS-CoV-2 infection or an uninfected control (not recorded which). The specimen sequenced was whole blood. This sequence joins TRBV12-3 or TRBV12-4 and TRBJ2-5, with 7 positions matching TRBD1. CDR3 loop: CASSSYLPGQQAF. The CDR3, as DNA: TGTGCCAGCAGTTCCTACTTGCCGGGACAGCAAGCCTTC.